One and the same sample provided the 27 T cell receptor beta chains below, sequenced in a study of T cell responses to AZD1222 COVID-19 vaccine. Sequencing was performed with immunoSEQ multiplex PCR; in TCRdb, only in-frame clones are kept and a portion is missing. There are about 140,000 clones in the sample; around 92% occur only once, and 1.3% to 1.5% lies in the top ten. The sequencing used peripheral blood, collected on day 0 of AZD1222 vaccination. All receptors derive from an adult in good health.

The chain is built from TRBV28 and TRBJ1-1; D may be TRBD1 (6 bases). The CDR3 totals 15 residues. V was shortened by 6 bases and J by 1 base, with 15 bases between the two germline ends. Germline V CDR1 and CDR2: MDHEN, SYDVKM. CDR3 sequence reads: CASSHRGGGNTEAFF. In DNA, the CDR3 is TGTGCCAGCAGCCACCGAGGGGGGGGGAACACTGAAGCTTTCTTT.

The chain joins TRBV7-9 to TRBJ1-1; D gene unclear. V was trimmed by 3 bases and J by 5 bases, leaving 16 bases between them. The CDR3 runs to 15 residues. Germline V gene sequence: CDR1 SEHNR, CDR2 FQNEAQ (reference sequence). The CDR3 spells CASSFGRSGRTEAFF. The CDR3 DNA reads TGTGCCAGCAGCTTCGGCCGGAGTGGGCGGACTGAAGCTTTCTTT.

This chain uses TRBV5-1 with TRBJ2-5; tentatively, D is TRBD2 (5 bases). The CDR3 consists of 14 residues. V was trimmed by 0 bases and J by 5 bases, leaving 11 bases between them. The germline CDR1 and CDR2 sequences are SGHRS and YFSETQ. The CDR3 protein is CASSLGGFGETQYF. The CDR3 DNA is TGCGCCAGCAGCTTGGGAGGGTTTGGGGAGACCCAGTACTTC. The complete variable domain, with remaining parts taken from reference TRBV5-1 and TRBJ2-5, reads KAGVTQTPRYLIKTRGQQVTLSCSPISGHRSVSWYQQTPGQGLQFLFEYFSETQRNKGNFPGRFSGRQFSNSRSEMNVSTLELGDSALYLCASSLGGFGETQYFGPGTRLLVL.

The chain couples TRBV9 to TRBJ2-7, with D maybe TRBD2 (6 bases). V shed 0 bases and J shed 2 bases, with 12 bases lying between them. CDR3 length equals 15 residues. Germline loops: CDR1 SGDLS, CDR2 YYNGEE. CDR3 in amino acids: CASSVGAGQTYEQYF. Here the CDR3 DNA reads TGTGCCAGCAGCGTAGGGGCGGGGCAGACCTACGAGCAGTACTTC. Combining the CDR3 with reference TRBV9 and TRBJ2-7 gives the whole variable domain DSGVTQTPKHLITATGQRVTLRCSPRSGDLSVYWYQQSLDQGLQFLIQYYNGEERAKGNILERFSAQQFPDLHSELNLSSLELGDSALYFCASSVGAGQTYEQYFGPGTRLTVT.

The rearrangement links TRBV10-3 to TRBJ1-5, with 9 bases matching TRBD1. This CDR3 comprises 17 residues. Trimming cost V 6 bases and J 0 bases; bases outside gene matches: 9. From germline, CDR1 is ENHRY and CDR2 SYGVKD. CDR3 sequence reads: CAISTGTGINSNQPQHF. The CDR3 DNA follows: TGTGCCATCAGCACCGGGACAGGGATTAATAGCAATCAGCCCCAGCATTTT.

The V call is TRBV18, the J call TRBJ1-1; 8 bases agree with TRBD1. Germline values: CDR1 KGHSH, CDR2 LQKENI. The CDR3 has 15 amino acids. Germline trimming cut 0 bases from V and 3 bases from J; bases unmatched to any gene: 3. The CDR3 loop is CASSPPSRGHTEAFF. The CDR3 DNA reads TGTGCCAGCTCACCACCAAGCAGGGGGCACACTGAAGCTTTCTTT.

The rearrangement joins TRBV12-3 or TRBV12-4 to TRBJ1-4; 7 bases are a match to TRBD1. The J segment lost 7 bases and the V segment lost 5 bases, leaving 4 bases of the junction unmatched. CDR3 length: 13 residues. The CDR3 sequence is CASSRGHGEKLFF. The CDR3 coding sequence is TGTGCCAGCAGTAGGGGGCACGGTGAAAAACTGTTTTTT.

The chain has TRBV30 and TRBJ2-4; no definite D call. V lost 1 base to trimming and J lost 6 bases, with 7 bases between them. The CDR3 contains 12 residues. Germline V gives CDR1 GTSNPN, CDR2 SVGIG (reference sequence). The DNA for the CDR3 is TGTGCCTGGAGTGAACCGAGAAACATTCAGTACTTC. It encodes CAWSEPRNIQYF.

The chain is built from TRBV28 and TRBJ1-4; 7 bases map to TRBD1. With V trimmed by 4 bases and J by 4 bases, 6 bases remained unmatched. The CDR3 totals 15 residues. Germline CDR1 is MDHEN and CDR2 is SYDVKM. In DNA form, the CDR3 reads TGTGCCAGCAGTTCCCCGGGACAGTTTAATGAAAAACTGTTTTTT. As protein: CASSSPGQFNEKLFF.

This sequence joins TRBV5-1 and TRBJ1-1; D ambiguous. CDR1 is SGHRS and CDR2 is YFSETQ in the germline V gene. CDR3 size: 14 residues. The V end was cut by 0 bases, the J end by 4 bases, with 10 bases between. The CDR3 DNA reads TGCGCCAGCAGCTTGGGTACAGCGGGCACTGAAGCTTTCTTT. It codes for CASSLGTAGTEAFF. The variable domain in full, with the rest retrieved from reference TRBV5-1 and TRBJ1-1, is KAGVTQTPRYLIKTRGQQVTLSCSPISGHRSVSWYQQTPGQGLQFLFEYFSETQRNKGNFPGRFSGRQFSNSRSEMNVSTLELGDSALYLCASSLGTAGTEAFFGQGTRLTVV.

This clone was found once. This sequence joins TRBV27 and TRBJ2-3; D is unclear. The CDR3 contains 15 residues. Between the trimmed V and J ends, which lost 3 bases and 6 bases, there was a span of 16 bases. The germline V gene encodes CDR1 MNHEY and CDR2 SMNVEV (reference sequence). CDR3 DNA sequence: TGTGCCAGCAGTTTGCCAGATGCTGGTAGGGATACGCAGTATTTT. Residues: CASSLPDAGRDTQYF.

The rearrangement joins TRBV3-1 (or the pseudogene TRBV3-2) to TRBJ1-4; D uncertain. CDR3 length: 13 residues. The germline V gene has CDR1 LGHDT and CDR2 YNNKEL (reference sequence). V lost 1 base, J lost 9 bases, and 9 bases lay in between. In nucleotides, the CDR3 is TGTGCCAGCAGCCAAGTGGGGATCAAAAAACTGTTTTTT. It yields the protein CASSQVGIKKLFF.

The V and J genes are TRBV7-2 and TRBJ2-7; D not resolved. Germline CDR1 is SGHTA and CDR2 is FQGNSA. Trimming shortened V by 5 bases and J by 3 bases, and 8 bases separated the two germline ends. The CDR3 spans 12 residues. CDR3 residues: CASSPLYYEQYF. CDR3 in DNA: TGTGCCAGCAGCCCACTATACTACGAGCAGTACTTC.

This clone was seen just once. The chain recombines TRBV14 with TRBJ1-4; D possibly corresponds to TRBD1 (5 bases). This CDR3 is built from 14 residues. Germline CDR1 SGHDN, CDR2 FVKESK. V lost 4 bases to trimming and J lost 6 bases, with 12 bases between them. The CDR3: CASSPSRVDEKLFF. The DNA of the CDR3 is TGTGCCAGCAGCCCGAGCAGGGTCGATGAAAAACTGTTTTTT.

The V and J genes are TRBV7-2 and TRBJ1-1; D gene ambiguous. V was shortened by 4 bases and J by 1 base, with 7 bases between the two germline ends. The germline gives CDR1 SGHTA, CDR2 FQGNSA. The CDR3 sequence is 13 residues long. This CDR3 reads CASSWNRNTEAFF. The CDR3, as DNA: TGTGCCAGCAGCTGGAACAGGAACACTGAAGCTTTCTTT.

V gene TRBV5-1 combines with J gene TRBJ1-2; weak D call: TRBD1 (5 bases). The germline V gene has CDR1 SGHRS and CDR2 YFSETQ. V shed 1 base and J shed 5 bases, with 6 bases lying between them. The CDR3 sequence is 12 residues long. CDR3 bases: TGCGCCAGCAGCTTGCCAGGGTATGGCTACACCTTC. It specifies CASSLPGYGYTF. The entire variable domain, with the rest obtained from reference TRBV5-1 and TRBJ1-2, is as follows: KAGVTQTPRYLIKTRGQQVTLSCSPISGHRSVSWYQQTPGQGLQFLFEYFSETQRNKGNFPGRFSGRQFSNSRSEMNVSTLELGDSALYLCASSLPGYGYTFGSGTRLTVV.

V gene TRBV5-4 combines with J gene TRBJ1-1; maybe TRBD1 (5 bases). CDR1 SGHNT and CDR2 YYREEE come from the germline V gene (reference sequence). The CDR3 extends over 15 amino acids. Trimming cost V 3 bases and J 0 bases, with 12 bases left between them. CDR3 DNA sequence: TGTGCCAGCAGCTCCGGGGGGGGTTTGAACACTGAAGCTTTCTTT. It codes for CASSSGGGLNTEAFF.

The chain uses TRBV11-2 and TRBJ1-1, with D perhaps matching TRBD1 (5 bases). Between the trimmed V and J ends, which lost 4 bases and 5 bases, there was a span of 8 bases. Per germline, CDR1 SGHAT and CDR2 FQNNGV. The CDR3 loop spans 12 amino acids. This chain's CDR3 is CASSSGGTEAFF. The CDR3 DNA reads as TGTGCCAGCAGCTCGGGGGGAACTGAAGCTTTCTTT.

The chain employs TRBV9 and TRBJ1-1; D remains ambiguous. Looked up from germline, CDR1 is SGDLS and CDR2 is YYNGEE. Trimming removed 2 bases at V and 5 bases at J, with 7 bases between. The CDR3 has 12 amino acids. The CDR3 nucleotides read TGTGCCAGCAGCGTCTTAGGAACTGAAGCTTTCTTT. Protein: CASSVLGTEAFF.

The rearrangement joins TRBV10-1 to TRBJ1-2; D is unclear. The CDR3 extends over 12 amino acids. Trimming shortened V by 2 bases and J by 5 bases, and 6 bases separated the two germline ends. Germline V gene lookup returns CDR1 WNHNN and CDR2 SYGVQD (reference sequence). CDR3 region: CASSEPQYGYTF. CDR3 in DNA: TGCGCCAGCAGTGAGCCACAGTATGGCTACACCTTC.

The rearrangement joins TRBV28 to TRBJ1-1, with a tentative D call TRBD1 (5 bases). Germline CDR1 and CDR2: MDHEN and SYDVKM. Trimming stripped 2 bases from V and 11 bases from J, with 15 bases between. The length of the CDR3 is 13 residues. CDR3 sequence: CASSLGAGRKAFF. The CDR3 DNA reads TGTGCCAGCAGTTTAGGGGCAGGGCGGAAGGCTTTCTTT. Supplemented by reference TRBV28 and TRBJ1-1, the full variable domain reads DVKVTQSSRYLVKRTGEKVFLECVQDMDHENMFWYRQDPGLGLRLIYFSYDVKMKEKGDIPEGYSVSREKKERFSLILESASTNQTSMYLCASSLGAGRKAFFGQGTRLTVV.

The V call is TRBV19, the J call TRBJ1-1; tentative D call: TRBD1 (5 bases). The CDR3 contains 15 residues. With 1 base removed from V and 6 bases from J, the gap between germline ends came to 15 bases. Per the germline V gene, CDR1 is LNHDA and CDR2 is SQIVND (reference sequence). The CDR3 bases are TGTGCCAGTAGTATAGTTTCTGGGGACGGCGCTGAAGCTTTCTTT. Protein: CASSIVSGDGAEAFF.

The chain's CDR3 is CASSQGAQTNEKLFF. CDR3 sequence (DNA): TGTGCCAGCAGCCAGGGGGCGCAGACTAATGAAAAACTGTTTTTT. The rearrangement joins TRBV5-6 to TRBJ1-4; 8 bases fit TRBD1. This CDR3 has 15 amino acids. Germline-derived CDR1 and CDR2 are SGHDT and YYEEEE. V shed 4 bases and J 2 bases; nucleotides not matched to a gene: 4.

The chain recombines TRBV5-4 with TRBJ1-5; no clear D. The CDR3 runs 13 residues. Looked up from germline, CDR1 is SGHNT and CDR2 is YYREEE (reference sequence). V gave up 5 bases and J gave up 4 bases, with 10 bases separating them. CDR3 sequence (DNA): TGTGCCAGCAGAGCGGCCCCGAATCAGCCCCAGCATTTT. Its protein is CASRAAPNQPQHF.

The rearrangement joins TRBV10-1 to TRBJ1-1; 8 bases map to TRBD1. Trimming removed 6 bases from V and 5 bases from J; junction bases left unmatched: 11. The CDR3 loop spans 15 amino acids. From germline, CDR1 is WNHNN and CDR2 SYGVQD (reference sequence). The CDR3 coding sequence is TGCGCCAGCAGCCCAGGGGGCGCGACTCGTACTGAAGCTTTCTTT. This codes for CASSPGGATRTEAFF.

V and J are TRBV5-1 and TRBJ2-7; tentative D call: TRBD1 (7 bases). Trimming shortened V by 4 bases and J by 2 bases, and 13 bases separated the two germline ends. The CDR3 extends over 14 amino acids. Per the germline V gene, CDR1 is SGHRS and CDR2 is YFSETQ. DNA of the CDR3: TGCGCCAGCAGCGTTGCGGGACAGACCTACGAGCAGTACTTC. Translating it yields CASSVAGQTYEQYF.

This clone showed up just once. The chain links TRBV7-9 to TRBJ1-1; D possibly corresponds to TRBD1 (5 bases). CDR1 and CDR2 from the germline V gene are SEHNR and FQNEAQ (reference sequence). V was clipped by 5 bases and J by 0 bases, with 19 bases between them. The CDR3 spans 17 residues. CDR3 residues: CASSGTDIRALNTEAFF. For the CDR3, the DNA is TGTGCCAGCAGCGGCACAGATATCAGGGCCTTGAACACTGAAGCTTTCTTT.